The 18 T cell receptor beta chains below were found in one sample sequenced in a study of PD-L1 blockade in urothelial cancer. This table comes from immunoSEQ multiplex PCR, and its TCRdb copy is limited to in-frame clones, with some not included. The sample yields roughly 2,500 clones, around 33% seen once. Sequenced here: tumor tissue, sampled before atezolizumab (anti-PD-L1) treatment. The receptors here all came from a man between 65 and 85 years old with urothelial cancer.

A few counts support this clone. The V gene is TRBV23-1, the J gene TRBJ1-1, with 9 bases aligning to TRBD1. TRBV23-1 is an ORF; its function is uncertain. The V and J ends lost 2 bases and 4 bases, in that order; junction bases with no gene match: 23. The CDR3 has 21 residues. The CDR3 is CASSQPPDRGRVGILGTEAFF. Written as DNA, the CDR3 is TGCGCCAGCAGTCAACCTCCGGACAGGGGACGAGTTGGGATTCTGGGCACTGAAGCTTTCTTT.

This clone was observed a handful of times. This chain's CDR3 is CASNIGQAAHEAFF. The DNA of the CDR3 is TGTGCCAGCAACATCGGACAGGCCGCTCATGAAGCTTTCTTT. The chain carries TRBV6-4 and TRBJ1-1, with 7 bases aligning to TRBD1. CDR1 is MRHNA and CDR2 is SNTAGT in the germline V gene. J gave up 7 bases and V 7 bases, and 12 bases lay outside the gene matches. This CDR3 has 14 amino acids.

The V and J genes are TRBV7-5 and TRBJ2-1. TRBV7-5 is a pseudogene locus. The CDR3 contains 14 residues. The CDR3 spells CASSSDPYDNEQFF. The DNA for the CDR3 is TGTGCCAGCAGCTCTGATCCGTATGACAATGAGCAGTTCTTC.

J is TRBJ1-1 and V is TRBV28; perhaps TRBD1 as D (5 bases). Trimming took 11 bases from V and 1 from J, leaving 17 bases between them. In germline, CDR1 is MDHEN, CDR2 SYDVKM. This CDR3 comprises 14 residues. The DNA of the CDR3 is TGTGCCGGTCGCAGGGCTGGCACGAACACTGAAGCTTTCTTT. Its translation: CAGRRAGTNTEAFF.

The gene calls are TRBV4-2 and TRBJ1-1; the D gene is possibly TRBD1 (5 bases). Per the germline V gene, CDR1 is LGHNA and CDR2 is YNFKEQ. This CDR3 contains 13 residues. Trimming removed 5 bases from V and 2 bases from J, with 9 bases in between. CDR3 sequence: CASSNGANTEAFF. The CDR3 DNA is TGTGCCAGCAGCAACGGGGCCAACACTGAAGCTTTCTTT.

The rearrangement joins TRBV18 to TRBJ1-4, with 9 nucleotides matching TRBD1. V gave up 6 bases and J gave up 10 bases; unmatched junction bases: 15. The CDR3 runs 16 residues. The germline V gene encodes CDR1 KGHSH and CDR2 LQKENI. CDR3 protein: CASSGGQGSVKGKLFF. The DNA of the CDR3 is TGTGCCAGCTCGGGCGGACAGGGGAGTGTAAAGGGAAAACTGTTTTTT.

The CDR3 nucleotides read TGTGCCAGCAGCATACAGGGTAACTACGAGCAGTACTTC. It codes for CASSIQGNYEQYF. This sequence joins TRBV25-1 and TRBJ2-7, with a possible D match to TRBD1 (6 bases). The CDR3 consists of 13 residues. With 6 bases removed from V and 3 bases from J, the gap between germline ends came to 12 bases. CDR1 is MGHDK, CDR2 SYGVNS, per germline.

Written as DNA, the CDR3 is TGTGCCAGCAGCCCCAATCAGAACGTGAACACTGAAGCTTTCTTT. This encodes CASSPNQNVNTEAFF. The chain uses TRBV7-6 and TRBJ1-1, with unresolved D. Germline assignment: CDR1 SGHVS and CDR2 FNYEAQ. Trimming took 5 bases from V and 0 from J, leaving 13 bases between them. This CDR3 is built from 15 residues.

This clone was recorded a few times. The rearrangement joins TRBV19 to TRBJ1-3; a weak D match, TRBD1 (6 bases). The germline V gene encodes CDR1 LNHDA and CDR2 SQIVND (reference sequence). Trimming removed 5 bases at V and 0 bases at J, with 14 bases between. The CDR3 runs 16 residues. The CDR3 protein is CASSPTDRSSGNTIYF. CDR3 in DNA: TGTGCCAGTAGTCCAACAGACAGGAGCTCTGGAAACACCATATATTTT.

The chain recombines TRBV18 with TRBJ1-6; TRBD1 matches 7 bases. CDR1 is KGHSH and CDR2 is LQKENI in the germline V gene. The CDR3 has 14 residues. The V segment lost 6 bases and the J segment 7 bases; nucleotides outside the gene matches: 6. CDR3 amino acids: CASSRQGSNSPLHF. The CDR3 DNA follows: TGTGCCAGCTCCCGACAGGGTTCGAATTCACCCCTCCACTTT.

The chain links TRBV19 to TRBJ2-4; D is unclear. The CDR3 sequence is 14 residues long. The V end was cut by 3 bases, the J end by 8 bases, with 14 bases between. Germline loops: CDR1 LNHDA, CDR2 SQIVND (reference sequence). Here the CDR3 DNA reads TGTGCCAGTAGTATTTCCCGGACGATCGACATTCAGTACTTC. It yields the protein CASSISRTIDIQYF.

CDR3 DNA sequence: TGTGCCAGTAGTATAGATCTGAGGGGGCATCAGCCCCAGCATTTT. Translating gives CASSIDLRGHQPQHF. The V and J genes are TRBV19 and TRBJ1-5; TRBD1 agrees at 7 bases. There are 15 residues in the CDR3. The germline V gene encodes CDR1 LNHDA and CDR2 SQIVND (reference sequence). V gave up 0 bases and J gave up 5 bases; unmatched junction bases: 4.

This clone has only a few counts. V gene TRBV30 combines with J gene TRBJ1-2, with 7 bases that match TRBD1. The V segment lost 3 bases and the J segment 0 bases; nucleotides outside the gene matches: 16. Germline loops: CDR1 GTSNPN, CDR2 SVGIG (reference sequence). This CDR3 is built from 18 residues. CDR3 DNA: TGTGCCTGGAGCTTATGGGGGGGGACAGTCATCGCTAACTATGGCTACACCTTC. Encoded protein: CAWSLWGGTVIANYGYTF.

V and J are TRBV6-4 and TRBJ2-7; the D call may be TRBD1 or TRBD2 (5 bases each). Trimming removed 6 bases at V and 1 base at J, with 13 bases between. The CDR3 is made up of 14 amino acids. The germline CDR1 and CDR2 sequences are MRHNA and SNTAGT. CDR3 sequence: CASSGTQRSYEQYF. The CDR3 nucleotides are TGTGCCAGCAGCGGGACCCAAAGATCCTACGAGCAGTACTTC.

The genes are TRBV19 and TRBJ2-1; no clear D gene. Trimming stripped 6 bases from V and 9 bases from J, with 9 bases between. The CDR3 totals 11 residues. Germline V gives CDR1 LNHDA, CDR2 SQIVND (reference sequence). CDR3 in amino acids: CASRKGGEQFF. The CDR3 region has the DNA TGTGCCAGTAGGAAGGGTGGTGAGCAGTTCTTC. Combining the CDR3 with reference TRBV19 and TRBJ2-1 gives the whole variable domain DGGITQSPKYLFRKEGQNVTLSCEQNLNHDAMYWYRQDPGQGLRLIYYSQIVNDFQKGDIAEGYSVSREKKESFPLTVTSAQKNPTAFYLCASRKGGEQFFGPGTRLTVL.

The chain recombines TRBV18 with TRBJ1-6; D ambiguous. The ends were cut back, 6 bases at V and 8 bases at J, with 14 bases in the middle. The CDR3 runs 14 residues. Germline CDR1 is KGHSH and CDR2 is LQKENI. CDR3 nucleotide sequence: TGTGCCAGCTCCCTCGGCCCTATTGATTCACCCCTCCACTTT. The encoded protein is CASSLGPIDSPLHF.

This clone came up a few times. The chain uses TRBV7-5 and TRBJ1-2; no DNA check was done on the table's D call, TRBD1. TRBV7-5 is marked as a pseudogene. CDR3 length equals 14 residues. The CDR3 here is CASSRQGVHNGYTF. CDR3 in DNA: TGTGCCAGCAGTAGACAGGGAGTACATAATGGCTACACCTTC.

A few counts support this clone. This sequence joins TRBV5-1 and TRBJ2-7, with 9 bases matching TRBD1. Trimming removed 4 bases from V and 6 bases from J; junction bases left unmatched: 8. This CDR3 contains 14 residues. Germline assignment: CDR1 SGHRS and CDR2 YFSETQ. The chain's CDR3 is CASSVSGQGTEQYF. Here the CDR3 DNA reads TGCGCCAGCAGCGTGTCGGGACAGGGTACCGAGCAGTACTTC.